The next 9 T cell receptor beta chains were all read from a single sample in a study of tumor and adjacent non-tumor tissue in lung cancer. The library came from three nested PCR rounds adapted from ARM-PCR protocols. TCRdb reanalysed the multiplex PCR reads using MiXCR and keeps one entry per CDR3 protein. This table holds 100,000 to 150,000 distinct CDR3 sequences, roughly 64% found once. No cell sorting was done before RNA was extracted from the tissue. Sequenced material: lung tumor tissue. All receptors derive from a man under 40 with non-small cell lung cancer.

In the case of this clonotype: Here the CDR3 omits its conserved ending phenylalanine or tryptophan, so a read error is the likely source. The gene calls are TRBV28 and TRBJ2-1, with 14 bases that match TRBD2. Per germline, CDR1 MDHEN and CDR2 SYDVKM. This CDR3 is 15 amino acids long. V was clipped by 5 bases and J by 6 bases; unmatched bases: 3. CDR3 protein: CASSQTSGGANEQFS. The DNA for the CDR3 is TGTGCCAGCAGTCAGACTAGCGGGGGGGCCAATGAGCAGTTCTCC.

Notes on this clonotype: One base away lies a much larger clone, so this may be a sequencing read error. CDR3 in amino acids: CASSGEQDTDTQYF. CDR3 nucleotides: TGCGCCAGCAGTGGTGAGCAGGATACAGATACGCAGTATTTT. V gene TRBV10-1 combines with J gene TRBJ2-3; D gene unclear. There are 14 residues in the CDR3. V lost 4 bases and J 3 bases, leaving 11 bases between the germline ends. CDR1 and CDR2 (germline): WNHNN, SYGVQD (reference sequence).

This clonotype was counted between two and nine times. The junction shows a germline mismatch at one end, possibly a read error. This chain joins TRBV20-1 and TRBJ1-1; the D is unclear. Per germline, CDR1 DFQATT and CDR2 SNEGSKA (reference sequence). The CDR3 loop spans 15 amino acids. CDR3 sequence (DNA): TGTAGTGCTAGAGAGGCCGGAGGAGCGAACACTGAAGCTTTCTTT. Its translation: CSAREAGGANTEAFF.

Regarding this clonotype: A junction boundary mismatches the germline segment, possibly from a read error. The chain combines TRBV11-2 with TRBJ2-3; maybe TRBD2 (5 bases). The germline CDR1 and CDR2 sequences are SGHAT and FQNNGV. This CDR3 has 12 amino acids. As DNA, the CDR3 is TGTACCAGCGGCCATCCTACAGATACACAGTATTTT. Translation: CTSGHPTDTQYF.

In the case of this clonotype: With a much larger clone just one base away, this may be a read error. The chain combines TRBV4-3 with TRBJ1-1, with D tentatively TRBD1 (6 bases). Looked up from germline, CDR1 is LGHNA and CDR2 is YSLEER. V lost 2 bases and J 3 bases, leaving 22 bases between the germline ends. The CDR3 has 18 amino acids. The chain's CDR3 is CASSQWGWGAYSHTEAFF. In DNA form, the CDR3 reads TGCGCCAGCAGCCAATGGGGGTGGGGGGCCTATAGCCACACTGAAGCTTTCTTT.

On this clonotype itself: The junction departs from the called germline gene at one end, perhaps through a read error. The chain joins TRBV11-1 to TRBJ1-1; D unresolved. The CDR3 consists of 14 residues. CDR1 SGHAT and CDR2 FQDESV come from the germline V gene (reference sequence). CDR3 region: CASSPDGFNTESFF. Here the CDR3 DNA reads TGTGCCAGCAGTCCTGATGGATTTAACACTGAATCTTTCTTT.

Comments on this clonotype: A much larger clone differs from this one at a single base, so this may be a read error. The CDR3 protein is CAICGGDRGHEQYF. DNA for the CDR3: TGTGCCATCTGTGGCGGGGACAGGGGCCACGAGCAGTACTTC. The V and J genes are TRBV10-3 and TRBJ2-7, with TRBD1 matching 10 bases. The trim removed 8 bases at V and 5 bases at J, leaving 9 bases unmatched. The germline V gene encodes CDR1 ENHRY and CDR2 SYGVKD. The CDR3 contains 14 residues.

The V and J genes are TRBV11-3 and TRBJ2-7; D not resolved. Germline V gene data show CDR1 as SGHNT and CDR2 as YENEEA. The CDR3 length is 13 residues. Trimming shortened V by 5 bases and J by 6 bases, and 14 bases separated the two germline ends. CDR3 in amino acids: CASSTSSPLEQYF. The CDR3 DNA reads TGTGCCAGCAGCACATCCTCGCCCCTCGAGCAGTACTTC.

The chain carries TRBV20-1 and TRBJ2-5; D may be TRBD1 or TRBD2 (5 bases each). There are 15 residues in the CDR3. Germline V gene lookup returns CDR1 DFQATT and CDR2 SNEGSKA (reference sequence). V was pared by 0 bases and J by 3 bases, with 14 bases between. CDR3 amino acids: CSARDLRGAEETQYF. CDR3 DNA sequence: TGCAGTGCTAGAGATCTAAGGGGAGCAGAAGAGACCCAGTACTTC.